Presented here are 10 T cell receptor beta chains from one specimen sequenced in a study of blood T cell repertoires in COVID-19. Assay: immunoSEQ multiplex PCR; the TCRdb copy retains only in-frame clones and omits some. The table records 50,000 or so clones, around 86% of them present only once. The sequencing input was peripheral blood. These TCRs come from a human donor in a cohort sampled during active COVID-19.

The gene calls are TRBV7-9 and TRBJ1-3, with 7 bases fitting TRBD1. The length of the CDR3 is 14 residues. Trimming removed 2 bases from V and 8 bases from J; junction bases left unmatched: 6. Germline CDR1 is SEHNR and CDR2 is FQNEAQ (reference sequence). The CDR3 region is CASSLRGLGDTIYF. The DNA for the CDR3 is TGTGCCAGCAGCTTAAGGGGGCTCGGGGACACCATATATTTT. The variable domain in full, completed from reference TRBV7-9 and TRBJ1-3, reads DTGVSQNPRHKITKRGQNVTFRCDPISEHNRLYWYRQTLGQGPEFLTYFQNEAQLEKSRLLSDRFSAERPKGSFSTLEIQRTEQGDSAMYLCASSLRGLGDTIYFGEGSWLTVV.

V and J are TRBV5-1 and TRBJ2-3, with D maybe TRBD2 (5 bases). Trimming pared 0 bases from V and 5 bases from J, leaving 10 bases between. Germline lookup yields CDR1 SGHRS and CDR2 YFSETQ. The CDR3 length is 14 residues. Here the CDR3 DNA reads TGCGCCAGCAGCTTGGCCCTACGGGGAGATACGCAGTATTTT. It yields the protein CASSLALRGDTQYF.

The genes are TRBV28 and TRBJ2-7; 8 bases are shared with TRBD1. The ends lost 1 base at V and 7 bases at J; junction bases unmatched: 9. CDR3 length: 15 amino acids. The germline CDR1 and CDR2 sequences are MDHEN and SYDVKM. CDR3 in DNA: TGTGCCAGCAGTTTATACGCGCAGGGGGCGGGTGAGCAGTACTTC. Its protein product is CASSLYAQGAGEQYF.

The genes are TRBV10-3 and TRBJ2-1, with 7 positions matching TRBD1. V was clipped by 4 bases and J by 12 bases; unmatched bases: 9. Germline CDR1 reads ENHRY; CDR2 reads SYGVKD. The CDR3 length is 13 residues. For the CDR3, the DNA is TGTGCCATCAGTGGAGGGACAGATCCCTTGCAGTTCTTC. Its translation is CAISGGTDPLQFF.

The CDR3 nucleotides are TGTGCCAGCAGTGAACTGGCATTTGAAGCTTTCTTT. Encoded protein: CASSELAFEAFF. The chain carries TRBV6-1 and TRBJ1-1; no clear D gene. The CDR3 is 12 residues long. V was pared by 2 bases and J by 7 bases, with 8 bases between. The V gene's germline CDR1 is MNHNS and CDR2 SASEGT.

Remarks on this clone: One end of the junction varies from germline; a read error may be responsible. The chain uses TRBV28 and TRBJ2-1; unclear D gene. This CDR3 is 11 amino acids long. CDR1 is MDHEN, CDR2 SYDVKM, per germline. The DNA of the CDR3 is TGTGCCAGCAGTTTAGGGCTCCTCCTGGTCTTC. Residues: CASSLGLLLVF.

The chain joins TRBV6-6 to TRBJ2-7; the match to TRBD1 covers 12 bases. Unmatched junction bases numbered 3, after V lost 0 bases and J lost 6 bases. CDR3 length equals 15 residues. Germline CDR1 MNHNY, CDR2 SVGAGI (reference sequence). CDR3 residues: CASSYSGTGGAEQYF. The CDR3 DNA reads TGTGCCAGCAGTTACTCTGGGACAGGGGGCGCCGAGCAGTACTTC.

This sequence joins TRBV6-5 and TRBJ2-2; 10 bases align to TRBD2. CDR3 length equals 15 residues. Germline CDR1 and CDR2: MNHEY and SVGAGI. Trimming cost V 6 bases and J 4 bases; bases outside gene matches: 5. CDR3 sequence reads: CASSTAGGRTGELFF. The CDR3, as DNA: TGTGCCAGCAGCACAGCGGGGGGGCGCACCGGGGAGCTGTTTTTT.

This chain uses TRBV7-9 with TRBJ1-2; D remains ambiguous. This CDR3 has 12 residues. Germline lookup yields CDR1 SEHNR and CDR2 FQNEAQ (reference sequence). V lost 4 bases and J 4 bases, leaving 7 bases between the germline ends. The CDR3 sequence is CASSSDFYGYTF. CDR3 bases: TGTGCCAGCAGCTCCGACTTCTATGGCTACACCTTC.

The chain joins TRBV6-6 to TRBJ2-3, with 9 bases that match TRBD1. Trimming removed 8 bases from V and 3 bases from J; junction bases left unmatched: 6. Per germline, CDR1 MNHNY and CDR2 SVGAGI (reference sequence). The CDR3 totals 14 residues. In nucleotides, the CDR3 is TGTGCCAGCGCCGGGACAGGGAGTACAGATACGCAGTATTTT. It specifies CASAGTGSTDTQYF.